This T cell receptor beta chain came from a study of beta chain features in type 1 diabetes (dated by TCRdb to between 2017 and 2018). At the level of the whole study: Mean age, gender distribution, total cell number and subset yield were not different between patients and healthy donors. A total of just under 110,000,000 sorted cells were examined across all samples, and RNA yield correlated strongly with the number of cells per subset. The study compared the TCRB repertoires of sorted circulating CD4+ T cell subsets in recently diagnosed type 1 diabetes patients with those in matched healthy donors. Whereas all 30 or so donors provided naive and central memory subsets, regulatory and stem cell-like memory subsets were isolated from just 8 patients and roughly eight healthy donors.

CDR1 and CDR2, per the germline V gene, are LGHNA and YNFKEQ. The CDR3 covers 13 residues, taking in both the cysteine and the phenylalanine. Of the read, only the CDR3 DNA is kept; its 39 bases are in frame from base 1. Germline trimming: 5 bases from V, 4 bases from J; junction bases outside gene matches: 4. This clone has a handful of counts. The antigen it binds to is not known. No clone much larger than this one lies a single base away; base qualities are absent. Beyond this particular receptor, the publication reports: Because cDNA was sequenced instead of genomic DNA, activated cells with high expression could be over-represented, although the groups did not differ in activation or CD3 levels. Patients with type 1 diabetes made fewer insertions and deleted more nucleotides at VDJ recombination sites, implying thymic rearrangement abnormalities. Because the HLA sub-analyses included only small numbers of individuals, any influence of HLA type on TCRB rearrangement was left unresolved. Naive, central memory and regulatory TCRB repertoires appeared to be more similar among patients than among healthy donors. Type 1 diabetes patients showed a moderate but significant shortening of TCRB CDR3 length in all four CD4+ subsets. PCR might favor shorter templates, but patient and control samples were amplified and corrected together, so any skew would affect both groups equally.

The entire amount of isolated RNA was reverse transcribed using the High Capacity cDNA Reverse Transcription Kit, so the sequenced TCRB transcripts were expressed ones. Naive, central memory and regulatory T cell samples underwent deep immunoSEQ sequencing, averaging about 3.5 million total reads per sample. After sorted cells were lysed in RLT buffer, RNA was extracted with DNase-treated RNeasy Micro or Mini kits, with the choice depending on cell number. Each cell subset was processed on its own to prevent cross-contamination, while patient and healthy donor samples were processed together. Using the immunoSEQ multiplex PCR, TCRB sequences were amplified from cDNA into 87-bp fragments spanning the CDR3 region. Sequencing of the amplicons was done on the Illumina HiSeq platform. The authors processed their data as follows. PCR bias was computationally corrected using synthetic template baselines, reads within Hamming distance 2 were collapsed, and singletons that could not be merged were discarded. By aligning reads against IMGT, V, D and J genes, CDR3 length, and insertions or deletions at six rearrangement sites were assigned. Within each subset, clonotype counts were normalized to the number of sorted cells before true diversity and Gini coefficients were calculated with the tcR R package. The overlap coefficient, calculated on TCRB nucleotide sequences, was used to measure repertoire sharing. Out-of-frame TCRB sequences from naive cells were analyzed to stand in for the pre-selection repertoire. TCRdb retrieved this table from immuneACCESS and kept in-frame rearrangements only. Not all clones are present; in checked studies, unresolved V genes account for under half, and no reason is known for the remainder. Clonal size and the V and J genes are those of that table, whereas D and trimming came from the DNA. The table for this sample lists a few hundred thousand clones; around 20% of them were counted only once. Roughly 0.045% of the sample goes to the ten largest clones.

Each donor gave one peripheral blood draw, averaging approximately 120 mL, which was collected into heparinised tubes. Using a panel that included CD45RO, CCR7, CD25, CD127, CD95 and CD27, naive, central memory, regulatory and stem cell-like memory CD4+ T cells were sorted on a BD FACSAria II. A purity above 98% was achieved for all sorted populations. PBMCs were separated immediately by Lymphoprep density gradient centrifugation and were stained directly, without being cultured. To minimize batch effects, samples were stained and sorted in pairs, one healthy donor with one patient per experiment. This TCR came from a woman younger than 30 in good health. The sequenced sample was naive CD4+ T cells from blood. The intended sense of this specimen's cell subset or site label: true naive CD4+ T cells. The rearrangement combines TRBV4-2 with TRBJ2-5; 7 middle bases align to TRBD2. The CDR3 protein is CASSLGLLETQYF. The nucleotide sequence reads as follows: TGTGCCAGCAGCTTGGGACTATTAGAGACCCAGTACTTC.